Listed below are T cell receptor beta chains from one sample, sequenced in a study of blood T cell repertoires in COVID-19. Clones were read by immunoSEQ multiplex PCR, and TCRdb kept only the in-frame ones, dropping some. The sample shows roughly 290,000 clones, around 90% of them seen only once. Input material: PBMCs or T cells enriched from blood (not recorded which). The receptors derive from a woman between 40 and 55 years old who had recovered from COVID-19. The CDR3 runs from the conserved cysteine through the conserved F or W. The D gene is left open where the match is weak. Clone size is stated in some rows and not others, as once, few, many or a class when expanded.

J | size | V | D | DNA | CDR3
TRBJ2-7 | many | TRBV6-5 | NA | TGTGCCAGCAGTTACTCGCTGGGGGCGACCGGCGAGCAGTACTTC | CASSYSLGATGEQYF
TRBJ2-2 | NA | TRBV7-2 | TRBD1 | TGTGCCAGCAGCCCAGCGACAGGGGGGAATGGCGGGGAGCTGTTTTTT | CASSPATGGNGGELFF
TRBJ2-5 | NA | TRBV24-1 | TRBD1 | TGTGCCACCAGTGATGGGACAGCCCAAGAGACCCAGTACTTC | CATSDGTAQETQYF
TRBJ1-5 | NA | TRBV27 | NA | TGTGCCAGCAGTTTGCGGGAGAATCAGCCCCAGCATTTT | CASSLRENQPQHF
TRBJ2-7 | NA | TRBV19 | NA | TGTGCCAGTAGTATGGGGACTGGTTCTACCTACGAGCAGTACTTC | CASSMGTGSTYEQYF
TRBJ2-3 | NA | TRBV6-2/TRBV6-3 | NA | TGTGCCAGCAGTTACGGGAATCTAGCAGATAGGGCAGATACGCAGTATTTT | CASSYGNLADRADTQYF
TRBJ2-5 | NA | TRBV7-6 | TRBD2 | TGTGCCAGCAGACCCGGGACTAGTGGGCAAGAGACCCAGTACTTC | CASRPGTSGQETQYF
TRBJ2-7 | NA | TRBV5-4 | NA | TGTGCCAGCAGCTTGAAAACACCCGGGGCCTACGAGCAGTACTTC | CASSLKTPGAYEQYF
TRBJ2-5 | NA | TRBV20-1 | TRBD1 | TGCAGTGCTAGTAGGCAGGGGGCGCGGGAGACCCAGTACTTC | CSASRQGARETQYF
TRBJ2-6 | once | TRBV4-2 | NA | TGTGCCAGCAGCCAAACAGCCTCTGGGGCCAACGTCCTGACTTTC | CASSQTASGANVLTF
TRBJ1-2 | NA | TRBV2 | TRBD1 | TGTGCCAGCAGTGGCAGGGGGGGCTACACCTTC | CASSGRGGYTF
TRBJ2-1 | NA | TRBV29-1 | TRBD1 | TGCAGCGTTGAAGAAGCGGACAGGTTCGATGAGCAGTTCTTC | CSVEEADRFDEQFF
TRBJ2-7 | few | TRBV28 | TRBD2 | TGTGCCAGCAGTTTGGGGGGTGTGGCGGGAGGCGAGCAGTACTTC | CASSLGGVAGGEQYF
TRBJ1-2 | NA | TRBV5-1 | TRBD1 | TGCGCCAGCAGTCCGGACAGGGGTGGGTATGGCTACACCTTC | CASSPDRGGYGYTF
TRBJ1-2 | NA | TRBV28 | NA | TGTGCCAGCAGATCCAGTCCGAACTATGGCTACACCTTC | CASRSSPNYGYTF
TRBJ1-2 | NA | TRBV6-2/TRBV6-3 | NA | TGTGCCAGCAGTTTACGAAGGGCGGGAGCTAACTATGGCTACACCTTC | CASSLRRAGANYGYTF
TRBJ2-2 | NA | TRBV7-9 | NA | TGTGCCAGCAGCTTACTCGGAGGGCCGAGGACCGGGGAGCTGTTTTTT | CASSLLGGPRTGELFF
TRBJ1-2 | NA | TRBV7-9 | NA | TGTGCCAGCAGCTCTAGTACGGGCCGGACAGCAATAGAGGGCTACACCTTC | CASSSSTGRTAIEGYTF
TRBJ2-1 | NA | TRBV30 | NA | TGTGCCTGGAGTTTTACGGGAGTTGGCAATGAGCAGTTCTTC | CAWSFTGVGNEQFF
TRBJ1-5 | once | TRBV2 | TRBD1 | TGTGCCAGCAGTGACGACAGGGTAGGACAGCCCCAGCATTTT | CASSDDRVGQPQHF
TRBJ2-7 | NA | TRBV19 | TRBD2 | TGTGCCAGTAAGAGCGCGACTAGCGGGAAATACGAGCAGTACTTC | CASKSATSGKYEQYF
TRBJ1-1 | NA | TRBV28 | NA | TGTGCCAGCAGTCCTCGAACGGGGAATGAAGCTTTCTTT | CASSPRTGNEAFF
TRBJ2-5 | NA | TRBV7-9 | NA | TGTGCCAGCAGCTCGGGGGATAGAATCCAAGAGACCCAGTACTTC | CASSSGDRIQETQYF
TRBJ2-7 | few | TRBV6-2/TRBV6-3 | TRBD1 | TGTGCCAGCAGTGGGACAGGGGTGCCCTCCTCCTACGAGCAGTACTTC | CASSGTGVPSSYEQYF
TRBJ1-1 | NA | TRBV30 | NA | TGTGCCTGGAGTGTCACAGGGCCAAACACTGAAGCTTTCTTT | CAWSVTGPNTEAFF
TRBJ2-1 | NA | TRBV4-3 | TRBD2 | TGCGCCAGCAGCCAAGAAATAGCGGGAGATCCTGAGCAGTTCTTC | CASSQEIAGDPEQFF
TRBJ2-7 | NA | TRBV9 | TRBD2 | TGTGCCAGCAGCCGATCCGCTAGCGGGAGCTCCTACGAGCAGTACTTC | CASSRSASGSSYEQYF
TRBJ2-5 | NA | TRBV7-2 | NA | TGTGCCAGCAGCTTAGACGGGAGACAAGAGACCCAGTACTTC | CASSLDGRQETQYF
TRBJ1-2 | NA | TRBV5-4 | TRBD1 | TGTGCCAGCAGCTTGGGGGGGACAGGGGACCGCTATGGCTACACCTTC | CASSLGGTGDRYGYTF
TRBJ2-3 | NA | TRBV5-1 | NA | TGCGCCAGCAGCTTGGGCGATATGGATACGCAGTATTTT | CASSLGDMDTQYF